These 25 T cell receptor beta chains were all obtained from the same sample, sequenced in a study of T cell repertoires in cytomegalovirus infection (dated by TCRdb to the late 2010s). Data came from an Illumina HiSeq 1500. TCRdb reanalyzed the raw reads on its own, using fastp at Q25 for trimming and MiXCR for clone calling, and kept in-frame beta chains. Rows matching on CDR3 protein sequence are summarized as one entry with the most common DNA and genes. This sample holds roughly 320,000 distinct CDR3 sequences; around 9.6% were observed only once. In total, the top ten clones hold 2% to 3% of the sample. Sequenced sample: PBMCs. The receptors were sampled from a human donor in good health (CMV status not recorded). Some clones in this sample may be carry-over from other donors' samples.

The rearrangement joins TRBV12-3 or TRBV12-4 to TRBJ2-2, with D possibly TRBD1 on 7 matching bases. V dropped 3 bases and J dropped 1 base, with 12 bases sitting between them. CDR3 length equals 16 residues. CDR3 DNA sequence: TGTGCCAGCAGTTTGTGGAGGGGGCAGAACACCGGGGAGCTGTTTTTT. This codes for CASSLWRGQNTGELFF.

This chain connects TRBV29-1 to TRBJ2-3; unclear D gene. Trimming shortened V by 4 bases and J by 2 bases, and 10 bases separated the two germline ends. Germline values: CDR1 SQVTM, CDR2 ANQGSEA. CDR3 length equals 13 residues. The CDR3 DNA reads TGCAGCGTTGTACAAGGATCCACAGATACGCAGTATTTT. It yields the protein CSVVQGSTDTQYF.

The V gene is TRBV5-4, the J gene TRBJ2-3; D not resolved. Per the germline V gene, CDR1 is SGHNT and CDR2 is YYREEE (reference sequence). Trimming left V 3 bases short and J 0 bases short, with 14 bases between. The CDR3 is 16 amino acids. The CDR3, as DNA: TGTGCCAGCAGCTCCCTCGGTGTCTGGAGCACAGATACGCAGTATTTT. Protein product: CASSSLGVWSTDTQYF.

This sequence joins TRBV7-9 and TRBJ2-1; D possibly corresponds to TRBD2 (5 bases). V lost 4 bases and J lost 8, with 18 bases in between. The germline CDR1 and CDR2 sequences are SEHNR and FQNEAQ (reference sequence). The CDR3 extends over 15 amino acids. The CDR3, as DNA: TGTGCCAGCAGCTCTTTCCCTCGATCGGGGTATGAGCAGTTCTTC. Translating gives CASSSFPRSGYEQFF.

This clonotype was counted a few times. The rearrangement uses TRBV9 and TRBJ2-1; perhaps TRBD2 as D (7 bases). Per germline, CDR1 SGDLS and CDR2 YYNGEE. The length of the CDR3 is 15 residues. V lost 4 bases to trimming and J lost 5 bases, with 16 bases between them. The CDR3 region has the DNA TGTGCCAGCAGCCCCGACGGGGGGCGGGACAATGAGCAGTTCTTC. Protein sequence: CASSPDGGRDNEQFF.

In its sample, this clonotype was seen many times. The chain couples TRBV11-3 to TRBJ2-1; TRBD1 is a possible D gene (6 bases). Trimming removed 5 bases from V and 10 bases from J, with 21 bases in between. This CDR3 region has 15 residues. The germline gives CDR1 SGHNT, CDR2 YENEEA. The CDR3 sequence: CASSAGTSLGSEQFF. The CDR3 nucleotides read TGTGCCAGCAGCGCCGGGACATCTCTAGGCTCGGAGCAGTTCTTC.

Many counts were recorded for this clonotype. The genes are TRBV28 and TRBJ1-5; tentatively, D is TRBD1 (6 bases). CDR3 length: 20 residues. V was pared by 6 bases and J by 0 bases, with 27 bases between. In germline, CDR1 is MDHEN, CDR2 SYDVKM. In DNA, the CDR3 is TGTGCCAGCAGATTGATTGGCCCGGGACACTTAGGGGTTAGCAATCAGCCCCAGCATTTT. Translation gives CASRLIGPGHLGVSNQPQHF.

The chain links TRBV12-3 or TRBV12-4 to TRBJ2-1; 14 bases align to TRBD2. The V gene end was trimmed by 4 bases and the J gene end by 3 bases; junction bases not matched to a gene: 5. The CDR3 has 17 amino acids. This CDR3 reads CASSSGLAGGNYNEQFF. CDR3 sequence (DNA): TGTGCCAGCAGTTCCGGACTAGCGGGGGGAAACTACAATGAGCAGTTCTTC.

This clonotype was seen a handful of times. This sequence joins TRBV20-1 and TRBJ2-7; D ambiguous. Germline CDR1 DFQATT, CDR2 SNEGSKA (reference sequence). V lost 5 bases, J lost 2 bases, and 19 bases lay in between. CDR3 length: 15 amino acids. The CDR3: CSAFQSRVGPYEQYF. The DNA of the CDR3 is TGCAGTGCTTTTCAGAGTCGCGTCGGACCCTACGAGCAGTACTTC.

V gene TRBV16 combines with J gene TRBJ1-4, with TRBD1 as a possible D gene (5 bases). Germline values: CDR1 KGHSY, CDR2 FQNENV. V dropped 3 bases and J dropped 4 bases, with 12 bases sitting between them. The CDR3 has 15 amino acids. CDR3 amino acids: CASSQTGTFNEKLFF. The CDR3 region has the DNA TGTGCCAGCAGCCAGACCGGGACCTTTAATGAAAAACTGTTTTTT.

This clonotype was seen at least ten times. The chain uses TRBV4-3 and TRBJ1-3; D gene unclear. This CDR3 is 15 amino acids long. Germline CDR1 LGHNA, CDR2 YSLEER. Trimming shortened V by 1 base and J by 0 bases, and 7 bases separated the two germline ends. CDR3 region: CASSQAMSSGNTIYF. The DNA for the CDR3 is TGCGCCAGCAGCCAAGCAATGAGCTCTGGAAACACCATATATTTT.

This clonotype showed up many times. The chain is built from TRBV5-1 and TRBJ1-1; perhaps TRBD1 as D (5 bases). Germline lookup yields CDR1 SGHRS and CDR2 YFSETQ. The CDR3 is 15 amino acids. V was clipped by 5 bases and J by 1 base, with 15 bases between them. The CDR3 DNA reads TGCGCCAGCAGACCACCCGGACATTCGAACACTGAAGCTTTCTTT. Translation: CASRPPGHSNTEAFF.

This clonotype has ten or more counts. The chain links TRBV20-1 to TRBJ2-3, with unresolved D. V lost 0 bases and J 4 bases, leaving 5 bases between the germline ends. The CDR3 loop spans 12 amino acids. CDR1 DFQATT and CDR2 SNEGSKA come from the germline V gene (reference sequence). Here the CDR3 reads CSARDSPDTQYF. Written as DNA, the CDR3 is TGCAGTGCTAGAGATAGCCCAGATACGCAGTATTTT.

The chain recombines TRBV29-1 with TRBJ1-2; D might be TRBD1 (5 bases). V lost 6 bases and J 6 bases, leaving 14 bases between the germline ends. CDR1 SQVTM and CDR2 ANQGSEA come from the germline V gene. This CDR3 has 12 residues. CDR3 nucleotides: TGCAGCGTAGGGACGAACCAGCATGGCTACACCTTC. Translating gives CSVGTNQHGYTF.

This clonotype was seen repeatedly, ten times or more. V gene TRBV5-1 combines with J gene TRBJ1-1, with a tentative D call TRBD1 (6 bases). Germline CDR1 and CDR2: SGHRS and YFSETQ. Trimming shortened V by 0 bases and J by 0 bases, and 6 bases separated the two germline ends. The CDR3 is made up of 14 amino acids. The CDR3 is CASSLDRVNTEAFF. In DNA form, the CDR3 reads TGCGCCAGCAGCTTGGACAGGGTGAACACTGAAGCTTTCTTT.

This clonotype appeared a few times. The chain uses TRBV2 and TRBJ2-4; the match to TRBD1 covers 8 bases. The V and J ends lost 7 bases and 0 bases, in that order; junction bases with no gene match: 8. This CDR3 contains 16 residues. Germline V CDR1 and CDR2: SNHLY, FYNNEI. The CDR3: CASISDRAVAKNIQYF. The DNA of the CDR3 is TGTGCCAGCATTTCGGACAGGGCTGTAGCCAAAAACATTCAGTACTTC.

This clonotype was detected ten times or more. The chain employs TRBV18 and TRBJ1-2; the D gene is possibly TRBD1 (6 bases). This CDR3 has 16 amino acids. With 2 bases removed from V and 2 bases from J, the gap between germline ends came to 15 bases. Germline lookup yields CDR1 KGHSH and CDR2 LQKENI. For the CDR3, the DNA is TGTGCCAGCTCACCAGTGCAGGGGACGGAAAACTATGGCTACACCTTC. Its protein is CASSPVQGTENYGYTF. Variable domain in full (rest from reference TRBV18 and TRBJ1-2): NAGVMQNPRHLVRRRGQEARLRCSPMKGHSHVYWYRQLPEEGLKFMVYLQKENIIDESGMPKERFSAEFPKEGPSILRIQQVVRGDSAAYFCASSPVQGTENYGYTFGSGTRLTVV.

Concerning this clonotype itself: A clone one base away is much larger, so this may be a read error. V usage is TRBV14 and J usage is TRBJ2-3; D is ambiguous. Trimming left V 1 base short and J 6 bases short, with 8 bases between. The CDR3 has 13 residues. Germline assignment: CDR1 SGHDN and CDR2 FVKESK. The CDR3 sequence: CASSQVLRDTQYF. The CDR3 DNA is TGTGCCAGCAGCCAAGTTCTTAGGGATACGCAGTATTTT.

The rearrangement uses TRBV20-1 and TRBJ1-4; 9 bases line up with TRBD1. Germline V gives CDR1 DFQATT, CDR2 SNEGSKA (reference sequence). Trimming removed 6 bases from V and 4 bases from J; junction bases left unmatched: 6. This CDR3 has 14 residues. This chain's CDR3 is CSARTGDNNEKLFF. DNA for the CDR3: TGCAGTGCAAGGACAGGGGACAATAATGAAAAACTGTTTTTT.

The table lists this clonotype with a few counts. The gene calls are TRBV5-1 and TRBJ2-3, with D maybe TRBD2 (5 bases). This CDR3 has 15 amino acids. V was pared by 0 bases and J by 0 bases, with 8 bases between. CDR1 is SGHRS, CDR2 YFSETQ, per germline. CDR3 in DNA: TGCGCCAGCAGCTTGGCGGGGTCCAGCACAGATACGCAGTATTTT. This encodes CASSLAGSSTDTQYF.

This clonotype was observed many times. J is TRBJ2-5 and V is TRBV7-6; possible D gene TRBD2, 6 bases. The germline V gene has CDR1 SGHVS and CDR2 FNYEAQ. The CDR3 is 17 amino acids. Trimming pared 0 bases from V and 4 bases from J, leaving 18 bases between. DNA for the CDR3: TGTGCCAGCAGCTTAGCGGAGGGAAGAATTGGTCGAGAGACCCAGTACTTC. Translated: CASSLAEGRIGRETQYF.

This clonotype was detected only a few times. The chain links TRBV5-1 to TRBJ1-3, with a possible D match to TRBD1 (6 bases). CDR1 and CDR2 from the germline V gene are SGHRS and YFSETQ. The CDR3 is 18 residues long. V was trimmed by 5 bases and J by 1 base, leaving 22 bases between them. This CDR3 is CASSPIPGQGGSGNTIYF. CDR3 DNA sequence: TGCGCCAGCAGTCCTATTCCGGGACAAGGGGGTTCTGGAAACACCATATATTTT.

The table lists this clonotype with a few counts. The CDR3 DNA sequence: TGTGCCAGCAGTGACCGGACCGGGGAAAGTCCTGAAGCTTTCTTT. Its protein product is CASSDRTGESPEAFF. The chain has TRBV6-6 and TRBJ1-1; D ambiguous. The V end was cut by 5 bases, the J end by 6 bases, with 19 bases between. CDR3 length: 15 amino acids. Germline CDR1 is MNHNY and CDR2 is SVGAGI (reference sequence).

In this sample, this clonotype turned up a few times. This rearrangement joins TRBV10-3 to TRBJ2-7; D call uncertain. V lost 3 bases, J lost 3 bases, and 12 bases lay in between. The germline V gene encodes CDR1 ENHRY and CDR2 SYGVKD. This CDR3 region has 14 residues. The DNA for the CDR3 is TGTGCCATCAGTGAATTGAGTGGCGTCTACGAGCAGTACTTC. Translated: CAISELSGVYEQYF.

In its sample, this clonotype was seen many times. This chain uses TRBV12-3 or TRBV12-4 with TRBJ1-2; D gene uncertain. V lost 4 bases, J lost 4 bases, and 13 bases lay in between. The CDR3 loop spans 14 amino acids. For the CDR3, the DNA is TGTGCCAGCAGTTCGGAGGGCAGGCGCTATGGCTACACCTTC. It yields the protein CASSSEGRRYGYTF.